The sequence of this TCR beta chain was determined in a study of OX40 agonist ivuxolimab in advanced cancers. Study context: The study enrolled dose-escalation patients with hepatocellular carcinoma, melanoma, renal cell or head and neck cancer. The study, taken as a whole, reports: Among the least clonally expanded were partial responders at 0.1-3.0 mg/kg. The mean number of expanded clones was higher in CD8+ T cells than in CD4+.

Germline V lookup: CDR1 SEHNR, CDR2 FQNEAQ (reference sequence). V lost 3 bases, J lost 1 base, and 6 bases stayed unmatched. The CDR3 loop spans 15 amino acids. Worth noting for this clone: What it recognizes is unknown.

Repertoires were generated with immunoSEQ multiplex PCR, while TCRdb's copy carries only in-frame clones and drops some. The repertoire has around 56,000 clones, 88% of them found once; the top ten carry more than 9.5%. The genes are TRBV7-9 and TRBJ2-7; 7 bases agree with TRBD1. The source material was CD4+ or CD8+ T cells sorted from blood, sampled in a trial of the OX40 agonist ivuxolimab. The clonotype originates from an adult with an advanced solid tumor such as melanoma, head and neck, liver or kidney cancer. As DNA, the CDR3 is TGTGCCAGCAGCTTCGCGACAGGGAATTCCTACGAGCAGTACTTC. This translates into CASSFATGNSYEQYF.